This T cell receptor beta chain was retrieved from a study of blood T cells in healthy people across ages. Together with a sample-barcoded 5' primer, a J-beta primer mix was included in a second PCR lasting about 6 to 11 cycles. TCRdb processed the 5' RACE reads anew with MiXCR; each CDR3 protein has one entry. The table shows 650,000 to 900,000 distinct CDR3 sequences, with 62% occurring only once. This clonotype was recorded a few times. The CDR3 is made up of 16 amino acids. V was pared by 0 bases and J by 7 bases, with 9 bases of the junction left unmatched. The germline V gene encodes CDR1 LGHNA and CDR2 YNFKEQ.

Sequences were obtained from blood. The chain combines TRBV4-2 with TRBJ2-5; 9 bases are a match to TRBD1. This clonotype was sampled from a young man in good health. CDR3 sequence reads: CASSQDSQGAYGTQYF. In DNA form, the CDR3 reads TGTGCCAGCAGCCAAGATTCACAGGGGGCCTATGGGACCCAGTACTTC.